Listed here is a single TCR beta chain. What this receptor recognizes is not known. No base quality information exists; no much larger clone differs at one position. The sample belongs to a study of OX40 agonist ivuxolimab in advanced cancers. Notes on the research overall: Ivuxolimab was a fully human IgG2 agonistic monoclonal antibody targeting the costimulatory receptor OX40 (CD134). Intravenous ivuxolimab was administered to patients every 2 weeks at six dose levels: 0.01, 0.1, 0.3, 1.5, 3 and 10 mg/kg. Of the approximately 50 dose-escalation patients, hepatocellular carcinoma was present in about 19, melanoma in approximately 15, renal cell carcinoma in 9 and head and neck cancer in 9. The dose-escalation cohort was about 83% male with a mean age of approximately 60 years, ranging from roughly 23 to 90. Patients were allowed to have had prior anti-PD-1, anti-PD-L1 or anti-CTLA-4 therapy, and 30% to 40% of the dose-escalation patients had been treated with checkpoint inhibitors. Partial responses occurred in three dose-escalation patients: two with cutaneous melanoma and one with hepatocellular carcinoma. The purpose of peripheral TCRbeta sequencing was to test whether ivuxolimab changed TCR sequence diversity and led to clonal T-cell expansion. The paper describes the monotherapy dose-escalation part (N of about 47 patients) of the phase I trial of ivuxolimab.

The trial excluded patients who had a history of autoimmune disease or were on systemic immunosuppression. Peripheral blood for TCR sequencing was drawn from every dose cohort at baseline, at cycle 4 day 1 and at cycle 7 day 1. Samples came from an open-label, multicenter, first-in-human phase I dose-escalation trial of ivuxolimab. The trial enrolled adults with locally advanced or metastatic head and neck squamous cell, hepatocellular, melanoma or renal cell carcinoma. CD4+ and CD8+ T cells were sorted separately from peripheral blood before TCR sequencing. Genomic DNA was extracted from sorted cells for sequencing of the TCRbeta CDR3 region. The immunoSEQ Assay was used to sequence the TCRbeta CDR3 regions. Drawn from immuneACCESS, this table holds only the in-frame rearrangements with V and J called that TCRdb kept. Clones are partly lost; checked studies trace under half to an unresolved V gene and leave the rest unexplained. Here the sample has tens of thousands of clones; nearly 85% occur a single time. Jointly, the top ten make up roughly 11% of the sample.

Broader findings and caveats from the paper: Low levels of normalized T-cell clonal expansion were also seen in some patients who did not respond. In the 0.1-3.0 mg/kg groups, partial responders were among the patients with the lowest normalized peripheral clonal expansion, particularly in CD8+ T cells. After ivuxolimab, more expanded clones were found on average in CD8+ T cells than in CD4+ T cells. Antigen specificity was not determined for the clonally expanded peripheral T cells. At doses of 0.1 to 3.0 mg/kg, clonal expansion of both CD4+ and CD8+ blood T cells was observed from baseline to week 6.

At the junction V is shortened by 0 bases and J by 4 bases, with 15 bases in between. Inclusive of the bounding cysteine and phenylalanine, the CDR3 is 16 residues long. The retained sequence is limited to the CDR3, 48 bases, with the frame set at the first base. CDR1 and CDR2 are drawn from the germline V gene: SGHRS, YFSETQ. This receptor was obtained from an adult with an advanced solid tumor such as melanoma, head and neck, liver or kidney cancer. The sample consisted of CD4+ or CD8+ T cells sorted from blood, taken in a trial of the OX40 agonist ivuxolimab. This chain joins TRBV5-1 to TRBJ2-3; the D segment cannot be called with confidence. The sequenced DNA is TGCGCCAGCAGCTTGGTGGCTAACCCCCCCCCAGATACGCAGTATTTT. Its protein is CASSLVANPPPDTQYF.